The present entry profiles one T cell receptor (beta chain) with its context. Its antigen is unidentified. V lost 5 bases and J lost 4, with 8 bases in between. The CDR3 is 12 residues long. Germline CDR1 is SGHVS and CDR2 is FNYEAQ. At survey level, the immunoSEQ assay was run in its v3.0 version. The data were produced by immunoSEQ multiplex PCR, yet TCRdb's version contains in-frame clones alone and is incomplete. The sample shows 20,000 to 25,000 clones, about 72% of them seen only once. This sample stems from a study of long-term antiretroviral therapy in people with HIV. Overall study: Some samples came about a decade before the 2015 immediate-ART recommendation, and these were the earliest.

Findings and limits, study-wide: The study found narrower CDR3 length ranges in HIV repertoires than in controls.

The material was unsorted PBMCs, obtained less than 1.8 years before starting antiretroviral therapy. The origin of this receptor is a woman in her thirties or forties with HIV. The V and J genes are TRBV7-6 and TRBJ1-1; D unresolved. The CDR3 DNA reads as TGTGCCAGCAGCCCCTTGGGCACTGAAGCTTTCTTT. It translates to CASSPLGTEAFF.